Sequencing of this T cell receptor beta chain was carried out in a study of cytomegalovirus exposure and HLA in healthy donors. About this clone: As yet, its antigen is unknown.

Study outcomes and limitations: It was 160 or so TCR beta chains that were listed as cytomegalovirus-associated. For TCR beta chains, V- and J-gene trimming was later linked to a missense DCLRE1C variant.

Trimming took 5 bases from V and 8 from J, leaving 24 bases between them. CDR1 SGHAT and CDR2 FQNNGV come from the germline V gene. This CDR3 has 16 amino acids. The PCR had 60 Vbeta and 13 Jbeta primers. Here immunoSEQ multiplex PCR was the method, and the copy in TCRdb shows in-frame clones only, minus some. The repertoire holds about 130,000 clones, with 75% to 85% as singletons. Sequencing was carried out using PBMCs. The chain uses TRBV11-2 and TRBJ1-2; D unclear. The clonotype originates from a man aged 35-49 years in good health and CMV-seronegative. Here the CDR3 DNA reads TGTGCCAGCAGCCCCCTGCGTGGGAGGACGGCGGAGGGCTACACCTTC. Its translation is CASSPLRGRTAEGYTF.